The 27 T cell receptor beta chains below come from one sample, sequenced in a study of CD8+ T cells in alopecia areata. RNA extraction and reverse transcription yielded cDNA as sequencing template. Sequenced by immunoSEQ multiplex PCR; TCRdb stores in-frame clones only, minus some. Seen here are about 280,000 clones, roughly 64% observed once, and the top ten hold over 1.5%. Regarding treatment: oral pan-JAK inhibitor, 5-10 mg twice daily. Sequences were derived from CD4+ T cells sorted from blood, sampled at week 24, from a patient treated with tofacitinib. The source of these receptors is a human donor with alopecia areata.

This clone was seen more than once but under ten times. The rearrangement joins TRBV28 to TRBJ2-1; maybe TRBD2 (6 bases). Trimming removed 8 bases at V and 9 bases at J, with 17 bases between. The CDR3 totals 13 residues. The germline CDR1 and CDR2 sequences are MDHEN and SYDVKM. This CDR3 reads CASGGITGSEQFF. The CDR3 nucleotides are TGTGCCAGCGGCGGGATAACGGGGAGTGAGCAGTTCTTC. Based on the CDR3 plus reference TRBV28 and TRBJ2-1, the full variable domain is DVKVTQSSRYLVKRTGEKVFLECVQDMDHENMFWYRQDPGLGLRLIYFSYDVKMKEKGDIPEGYSVSREKKERFSLILESASTNQTSMYLCASGGITGSEQFFGPGTRLTVL.

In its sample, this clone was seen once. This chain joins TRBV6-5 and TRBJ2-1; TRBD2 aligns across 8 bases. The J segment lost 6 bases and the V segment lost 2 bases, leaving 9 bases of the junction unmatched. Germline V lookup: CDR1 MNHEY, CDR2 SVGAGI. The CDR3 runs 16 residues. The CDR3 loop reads CASSYLSGTRTNEQFF. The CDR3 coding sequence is TGTGCCAGCAGTTACCTGTCGGGGACTAGAACCAATGAGCAGTTCTTC.

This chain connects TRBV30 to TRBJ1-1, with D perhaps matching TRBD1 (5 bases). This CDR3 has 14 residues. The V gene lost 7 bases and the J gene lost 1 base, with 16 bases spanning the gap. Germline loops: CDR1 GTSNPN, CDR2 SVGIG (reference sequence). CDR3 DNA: TGTGCCTTCTTCTTGGGGCCGACGAACACTGAAGCTTTCTTT. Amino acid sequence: CAFFLGPTNTEAFF.

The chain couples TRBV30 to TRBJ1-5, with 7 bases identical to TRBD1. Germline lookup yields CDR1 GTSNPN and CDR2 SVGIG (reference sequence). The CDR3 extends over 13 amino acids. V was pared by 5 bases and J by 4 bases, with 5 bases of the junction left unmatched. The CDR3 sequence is CAWDRQGNQPQHF. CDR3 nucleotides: TGTGCCTGGGACCGACAGGGTAATCAGCCCCAGCATTTT.

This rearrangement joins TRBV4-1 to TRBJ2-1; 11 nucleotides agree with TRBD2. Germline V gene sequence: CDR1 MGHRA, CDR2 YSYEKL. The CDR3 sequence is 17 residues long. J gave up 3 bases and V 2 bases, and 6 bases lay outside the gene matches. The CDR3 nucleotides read TGCGCCAGCAGCCAAAGGGTCGGGACTAGCGGCTACAATGAGCAGTTCTTC. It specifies CASSQRVGTSGYNEQFF.

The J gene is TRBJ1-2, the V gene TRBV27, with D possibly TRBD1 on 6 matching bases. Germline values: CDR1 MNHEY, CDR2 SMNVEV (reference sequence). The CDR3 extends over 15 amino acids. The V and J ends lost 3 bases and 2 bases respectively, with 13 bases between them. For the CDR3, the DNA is TGTGCCAGCAGTTTCACAGGGATCGACAACTATGGCTACACCTTC. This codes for CASSFTGIDNYGYTF.

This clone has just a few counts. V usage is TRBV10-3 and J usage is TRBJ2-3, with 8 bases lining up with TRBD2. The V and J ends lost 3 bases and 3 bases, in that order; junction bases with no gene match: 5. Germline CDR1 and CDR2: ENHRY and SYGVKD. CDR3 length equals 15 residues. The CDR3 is CAISEYGGATDTQYF. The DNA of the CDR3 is TGTGCCATCAGTGAATACGGGGGGGCGACAGATACGCAGTATTTT.

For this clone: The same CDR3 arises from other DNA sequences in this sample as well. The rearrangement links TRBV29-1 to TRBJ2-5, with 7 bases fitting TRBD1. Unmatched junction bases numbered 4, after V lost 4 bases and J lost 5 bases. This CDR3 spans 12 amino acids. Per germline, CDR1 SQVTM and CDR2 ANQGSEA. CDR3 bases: TGCAGCGTTGGCCAGGGGGATGAGACCCAGTACTTC. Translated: CSVGQGDETQYF.

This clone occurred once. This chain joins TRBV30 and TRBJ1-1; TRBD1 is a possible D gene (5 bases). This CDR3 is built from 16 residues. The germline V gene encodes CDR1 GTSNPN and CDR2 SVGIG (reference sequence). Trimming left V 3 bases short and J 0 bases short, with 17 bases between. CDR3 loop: CAWSKPEQGLNTEAFF. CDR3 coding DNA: TGTGCCTGGAGCAAGCCCGAGCAGGGCCTGAACACTGAAGCTTTCTTT.

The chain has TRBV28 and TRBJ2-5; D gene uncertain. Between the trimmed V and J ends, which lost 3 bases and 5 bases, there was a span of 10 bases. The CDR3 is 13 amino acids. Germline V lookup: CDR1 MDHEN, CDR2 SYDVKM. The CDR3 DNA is TGTGCCAGCAGTTTGATGGGTGCGGAGACCCAGTACTTC. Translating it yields CASSLMGAETQYF.

For the CDR3, the DNA is TGTGCCAGCAGCGCGGGACAGGTTGGGAGGGCTTTCTTT. Its protein product is CASSAGQVGRAFF. V is TRBV9 and J is TRBJ1-1; 8 bases line up with TRBD1. The germline gives CDR1 SGDLS, CDR2 YYNGEE. Losses at the gene ends were 3 bases for V and 11 bases for J; bases not matched to a gene: 9. The CDR3 runs 13 residues. Full variable domain (missing parts from reference TRBV9 and TRBJ1-1): DSGVTQTPKHLITATGQRVTLRCSPRSGDLSVYWYQQSLDQGLQFLIQYYNGEERAKGNILERFSAQQFPDLHSELNLSSLELGDSALYFCASSAGQVGRAFFGQGTRLTVV.

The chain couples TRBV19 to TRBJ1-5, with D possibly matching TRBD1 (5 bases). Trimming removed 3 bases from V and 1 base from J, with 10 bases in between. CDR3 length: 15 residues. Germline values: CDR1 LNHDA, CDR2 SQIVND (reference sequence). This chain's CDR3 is CASSMGGTSNQPQHF. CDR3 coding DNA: TGTGCCAGTAGTATGGGAGGGACGAGCAATCAGCCCCAGCATTTT.

The CDR3 DNA sequence: TGTGCCAGCAGCTTAATCGGTGAGCAGTTCTTC. Translating gives CASSLIGEQFF. The rearrangement links TRBV7-9 to TRBJ2-1; no firm D call. Germline CDR1 is SEHNR and CDR2 is FQNEAQ (reference sequence). V was trimmed by 2 bases and J by 9 bases, leaving 5 bases between them. This CDR3 is 11 amino acids long.

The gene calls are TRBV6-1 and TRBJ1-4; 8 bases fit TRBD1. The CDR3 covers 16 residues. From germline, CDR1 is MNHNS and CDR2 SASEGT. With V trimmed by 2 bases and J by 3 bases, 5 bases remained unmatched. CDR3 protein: CASSEPGGASNEKLFF. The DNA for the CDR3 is TGTGCCAGCAGTGAACCAGGGGGCGCGTCTAATGAAAAACTGTTTTTT.

DNA for the CDR3: TGTGCCAGCAGCCTAACAGGGGTTAGGGACACTGGGGCCAACGTCCTGACTTTC. This translates into CASSLTGVRDTGANVLTF. V and J are TRBV7-8 and TRBJ2-6; the match to TRBD1 covers 7 bases. The CDR3 runs 18 residues. J gave up 2 bases and V 5 bases, and 12 bases lay outside the gene matches. Looked up from germline, CDR1 is SGHVS and CDR2 is FQNEAQ.

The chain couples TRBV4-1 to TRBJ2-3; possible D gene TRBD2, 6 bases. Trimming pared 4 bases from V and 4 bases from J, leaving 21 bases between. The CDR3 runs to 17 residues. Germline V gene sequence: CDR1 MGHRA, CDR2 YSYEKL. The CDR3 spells CASSPSASAGGADTQYF. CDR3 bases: TGCGCCAGCAGCCCCTCCGCGTCAGCAGGCGGGGCAGATACGCAGTATTTT.

CDR3 region: CASSNQGLNYGYTF. CDR3 sequence (DNA): TGTGCCAGTAGTAATCAGGGTTTGAACTATGGCTACACCTTC. V and J are TRBV19 and TRBJ1-2; perhaps TRBD1 as D (5 bases). Trimming took off 4 bases at V and 2 bases at J, with 11 bases between the two ends. The germline gives CDR1 LNHDA, CDR2 SQIVND (reference sequence). The CDR3 totals 14 residues.

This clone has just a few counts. The chain's CDR3 is CASSHDGQGSDEQFF. The CDR3 nucleotides read TGTGCCAGCAGCCACGACGGACAGGGGAGCGATGAGCAGTTCTTC. The chain couples TRBV7-2 to TRBJ2-1; 9 bases are shared with TRBD1. J gave up 8 bases and V 5 bases, and 10 bases lay outside the gene matches. This CDR3 has 15 amino acids. Looked up from germline, CDR1 is SGHTA and CDR2 is FQGNSA.

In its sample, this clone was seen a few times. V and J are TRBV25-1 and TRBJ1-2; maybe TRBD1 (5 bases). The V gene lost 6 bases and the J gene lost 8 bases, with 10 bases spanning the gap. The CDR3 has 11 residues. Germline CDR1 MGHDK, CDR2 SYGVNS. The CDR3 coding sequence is TGTGCCAGCAGAAGGGGATCCGGCTACACCTTC. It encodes CASRRGSGYTF.

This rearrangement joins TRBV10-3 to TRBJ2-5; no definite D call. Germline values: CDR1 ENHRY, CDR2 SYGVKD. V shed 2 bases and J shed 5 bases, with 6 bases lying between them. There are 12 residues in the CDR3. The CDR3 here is CAISEAGETQYF. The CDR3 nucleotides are TGTGCCATCAGTGAGGCTGGGGAGACCCAGTACTTC.

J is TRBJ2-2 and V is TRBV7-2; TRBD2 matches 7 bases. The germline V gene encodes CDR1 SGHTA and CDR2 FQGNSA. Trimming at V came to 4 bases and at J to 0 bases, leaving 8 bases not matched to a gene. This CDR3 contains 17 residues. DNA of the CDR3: TGTGCCAGCAGCTCGAGCGGGGCAAGGCCGAACACCGGGGAGCTGTTTTTT. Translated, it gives CASSSSGARPNTGELFF. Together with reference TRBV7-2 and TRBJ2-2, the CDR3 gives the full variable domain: GAGVSQSPSNKVTEKGKDVELRCDPISGHTALYWYRQSLGQGLEFLIYFQGNSAPDKSGLPSDRFSAERTGGSVSTLTIQRTQQEDSAVYLCASSSSGARPNTGELFFGEGSRLTVL.

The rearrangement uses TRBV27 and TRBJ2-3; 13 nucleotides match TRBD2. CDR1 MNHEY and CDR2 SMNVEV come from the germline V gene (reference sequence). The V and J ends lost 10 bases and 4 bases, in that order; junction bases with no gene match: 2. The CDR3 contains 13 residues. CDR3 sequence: CATGLAGADTQYF. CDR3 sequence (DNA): TGTGCCACCGGACTAGCGGGGGCAGATACGCAGTATTTT.

DNA for the CDR3: TGTGCCACCAGCGACCCCTGGACAGTTGACCTCTACGAGCAGTACTTC. Amino acids: CATSDPWTVDLYEQYF. V usage is TRBV15 and J usage is TRBJ2-7; D possibly corresponds to TRBD1 (6 bases). This CDR3 spans 16 amino acids. V lost 5 bases and J lost 3, with 20 bases in between. CDR1 is LNHNV and CDR2 is YYDKDF in the germline V gene (reference sequence).

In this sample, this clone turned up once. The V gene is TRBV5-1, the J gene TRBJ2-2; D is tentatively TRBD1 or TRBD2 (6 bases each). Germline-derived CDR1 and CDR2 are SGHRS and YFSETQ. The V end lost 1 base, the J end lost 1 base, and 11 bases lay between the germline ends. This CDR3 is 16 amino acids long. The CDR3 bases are TGCGCCAGCAGCTTGACACAGGGAGGGAACACCGGGGAGCTGTTTTTT. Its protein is CASSLTQGGNTGELFF.

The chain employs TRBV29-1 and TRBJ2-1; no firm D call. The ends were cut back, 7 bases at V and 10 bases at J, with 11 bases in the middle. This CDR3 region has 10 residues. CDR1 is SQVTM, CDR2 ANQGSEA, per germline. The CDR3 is CSGAFVEQFF. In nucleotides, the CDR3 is TGCAGCGGCGCATTCGTGGAGCAGTTCTTC.

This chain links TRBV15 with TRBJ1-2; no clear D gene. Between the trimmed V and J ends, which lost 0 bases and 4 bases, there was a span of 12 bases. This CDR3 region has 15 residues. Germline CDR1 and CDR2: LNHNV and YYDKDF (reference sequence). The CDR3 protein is CATSRDRQDLYGYTF. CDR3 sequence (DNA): TGTGCCACCAGCAGAGATCGGCAGGATCTCTATGGCTACACCTTC.

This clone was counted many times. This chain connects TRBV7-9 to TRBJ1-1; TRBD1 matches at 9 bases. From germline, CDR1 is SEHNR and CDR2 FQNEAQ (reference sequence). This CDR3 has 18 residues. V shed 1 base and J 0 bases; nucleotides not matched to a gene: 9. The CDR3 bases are TGTGCCAGCAGCTTAGGTCTTGGACAGGGGCGCGTGAACACTGAAGCTTTCTTT. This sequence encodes CASSLGLGQGRVNTEAFF.